These 23 T cell receptor beta chains share one sample of origin, sequenced in a study of T-cell reconstitution after alpha-beta-depleted transplantation in children. This sample's TCRbeta library carried unique molecular identifier barcodes. TCRdb redid the calling of the PCR reads with MiXCR, one entry per CDR3 protein. Of some 520,000 distinct CDR3 sequences detected, 32% appear once; the ten largest clones hold more than 2%. This specimen consisted of PBMCs from the stem cell graft donor, obtained from the stem cell graft. The origin of the receptors is a human donor who donated a stem cell graft to a child with aplastic anemia.

This chain joins TRBV12-3 or TRBV12-4 and TRBJ2-7; 7 bases fit TRBD2. The CDR3 spans 13 residues. V shed 5 bases and J 7 bases; nucleotides not matched to a gene: 8. The CDR3 loop is CASSRSQGGEQYV. The CDR3 DNA reads TGTGCCAGCAGTCGGTCGCAGGGAGGGGAGCAGTACGTC.

This clonotype came up a few times. The chain is built from TRBV6-1 and TRBJ1-2, with 9 bases fitting TRBD1. J was trimmed by 7 bases and V by 6 bases; bases with no gene match: 9. CDR1 is MNHNS and CDR2 is SASEGT in the germline V gene. CDR3 length: 14 amino acids. The CDR3 DNA reads TGTGCCAGCAGCGGGGACAGGGATTCGTTTGGCTACACCTTC. Encoded protein: CASSGDRDSFGYTF.

The rearrangement links TRBV20-1 to TRBJ2-5; the D is unclear. The germline V gene encodes CDR1 DFQATT and CDR2 SNEGSKA (reference sequence). CDR3 size: 14 residues. V lost 4 bases and J 0 bases, leaving 12 bases between the germline ends. The CDR3 sequence: CSAKGPVYQETQYF. CDR3 DNA: TGCAGTGCTAAAGGACCTGTGTACCAAGAGACCCAGTACTTC.

This chain links TRBV12-3 or TRBV12-4 with TRBJ2-7, with TRBD2 matching 7 bases. This CDR3 comprises 15 residues. J lost 3 bases, V lost 3 bases, and 8 bases had no gene match. Written as DNA, the CDR3 is TGTGCCAGCAGTTTCGTGCGGGAGTCGGGCTACGAGCAGTACGTC. It encodes CASSFVRESGYEQYV.

This sequence joins TRBV5-1 and TRBJ2-7; D is perhaps TRBD2 (6 bases). Trimming removed 4 bases at V and 3 bases at J, with 8 bases between. This CDR3 is built from 12 residues. Germline CDR1 is SGHRS and CDR2 is YFSETQ. The CDR3 reads CASSPGVYEQYF. The CDR3 nucleotides are TGCGCCAGCAGCCCGGGAGTCTACGAGCAGTACTTC.

J is TRBJ1-1 and V is TRBV12-5; D gene uncertain. The V gene lost 6 bases and the J gene lost 7 bases, with 9 bases spanning the gap. The CDR3 runs 11 residues. CDR1 is LGHNT, CDR2 FRNRAP, per germline. The CDR3 loop is CASGPGFEAFF. In DNA, the CDR3 is TGTGCTAGTGGGCCCGGGTTTGAAGCTTTCTTT. Based on the CDR3 plus reference TRBV12-5 and TRBJ1-1, the full variable domain is DARVTQTPRHKVTEMGQEVTMRCQPILGHNTVFWYRQTMMQGLELLAYFRNRAPLDDSGMPKDRFSAEMPDATLATLKIQPSEPRDSAVYFCASGPGFEAFFGQGTRLTVV.

This clonotype showed up just once. The chain joins TRBV5-4 to TRBJ2-7, with 8 bases aligning to TRBD1. The germline V gene encodes CDR1 SGHNT and CDR2 YYREEE (reference sequence). The trim removed 0 bases at V and 0 bases at J, leaving 5 bases unmatched. The CDR3 length is 16 residues. In DNA, the CDR3 is TGTGCCAGCAGCTTGGAGTGGACAGGGTCCTCCTACGAGCAGTACTTC. It translates to CASSLEWTGSSYEQYF.

This clonotype has only a few counts. The V gene is TRBV5-6, the J gene TRBJ2-4; 9 bases line up with TRBD2. From germline, CDR1 is SGHDT and CDR2 YYEEEE. This CDR3 has 16 residues. V lost 4 bases and J lost 7; bases outside the gene matches: 12. The CDR3: CASSRRLAGNQNIQYF. In DNA, the CDR3 is TGTGCCAGCAGCAGAAGGCTAGCGGGAAATCAGAACATTCAGTACTTC.

This chain links TRBV29-1 with TRBJ1-1, with D maybe TRBD1 (5 bases). V lost 0 bases and J lost 6, with 17 bases in between. In germline, CDR1 is SQVTM, CDR2 ANQGSEA. There are 15 residues in the CDR3. CDR3 sequence: CSVEEGQRVTPEAFF. CDR3 sequence (DNA): TGCAGCGTTGAAGAGGGGCAGCGTGTTACTCCTGAAGCTTTCTTT. Together with reference TRBV29-1 and TRBJ1-1, the CDR3 gives the full variable domain: SAVISQKPSRDICQRGTSLTIQCQVDSQVTMMFWYRQQPGQSLTLIATANQGSEATYESGFVIDKFPISRPNLTFSTLTVSNMSPEDSSIYLCSVEEGQRVTPEAFFGQGTRLTVV.

As DNA, the CDR3 is TGCGCCAGCAGCTCCAGGACAGACGAGCAGTACTTC. Protein product: CASSSRTDEQYF. The chain is built from TRBV5-1 and TRBJ2-7; tentative D call: TRBD1 (6 bases). There are 12 residues in the CDR3. Per the germline V gene, CDR1 is SGHRS and CDR2 is YFSETQ. The V and J ends lost 3 bases and 5 bases respectively, with 9 bases between them.

This chain uses TRBV7-2 with TRBJ2-1; D is uncertain. The CDR3 is 14 amino acids. Per the germline V gene, CDR1 is SGHTA and CDR2 is FQGNSA. Trimming shortened V by 4 bases and J by 0 bases, and 7 bases separated the two germline ends. CDR3 nucleotide sequence: TGTGCCAGCAGCTCGGACGTCTCCTACAATGAGCAGTTCTTC. Its translation is CASSSDVSYNEQFF.

This chain uses TRBV19 with TRBJ1-2; no clear D. Germline CDR1 reads LNHDA; CDR2 reads SQIVND (reference sequence). The germline V and J ends were trimmed by 3 bases and 2 bases, with 10 bases remaining between them. The CDR3 has 14 residues. The CDR3 reads CASSMSWANYGYTF. The CDR3 DNA reads TGTGCCAGTAGTATGAGTTGGGCCAACTATGGCTACACCTTC.

The chain joins TRBV7-9 to TRBJ2-5; D gene unclear. The CDR3 spans 15 residues. V lost 5 bases, J lost 4 bases, and 17 bases lay in between. Germline V gene data show CDR1 as SEHNR and CDR2 as FQNEAQ (reference sequence). The DNA for the CDR3 is TGTGCCAGCAGCAACTATCGGACCGACACAGAGACCCAGTACTTC. Translated, it gives CASSNYRTDTETQYF.

Comment on this clonotype: One end of the junction is discordant with germline, which a read error may explain. This chain connects TRBV12-3 or TRBV12-4 to TRBJ1-1, with D hard to call. The CDR3 contains 16 residues. CDR3 sequence: CASSYPPGSGNTDAFF. As DNA, the CDR3 is TGTGCCAGCAGTTACCCTCCTGGATCGGGGAACACTGACGCTTTCTTT.

The table lists this clonotype with a few counts. The chain uses TRBV5-1 and TRBJ2-1; no definite D call. V was shortened by 0 bases and J by 9 bases, with 16 bases between the two germline ends. The CDR3 loop spans 15 amino acids. From germline, CDR1 is SGHRS and CDR2 YFSETQ. CDR3 DNA sequence: TGCGCCAGCAGCTTGGTAGAAGGAAGGGTGCGTGAGCAGTTCTTC. Translation: CASSLVEGRVREQFF.

This clonotype appeared a few times. The rearrangement links TRBV7-7 to TRBJ2-1; 12 positions match TRBD2. CDR3 length: 16 amino acids. Germline V CDR1 and CDR2: SSHAT, FNYEAQ (reference sequence). V lost 5 bases to trimming and J lost 2 bases; unmatched junction nucleotides: 4. Here the CDR3 reads CASSSRLAGAYNEQFF. CDR3 DNA sequence: TGTGCCAGCAGCAGCCGACTAGCGGGAGCCTACAATGAGCAGTTCTTC.

This clonotype was recorded a few times. The chain has TRBV20-1 and TRBJ1-2, with 7 bases identical to TRBD1. This CDR3 has 15 residues. V shed 3 bases, J shed 3 bases, and the junction held 10 bases outside the gene matches. Germline CDR1 and CDR2: DFQATT and SNEGSKA (reference sequence). CDR3 region: CSARSIKGQYYGYTF. CDR3 nucleotide sequence: TGCAGTGCTAGGTCGATAAAGGGACAGTACTATGGCTACACCTTC.

This sequence joins TRBV5-6 and TRBJ2-7; no reliable D call. The CDR3 sequence is 12 residues long. Trimming removed 7 bases at V and 3 bases at J, with 11 bases between. Per the germline V gene, CDR1 is SGHDT and CDR2 is YYEEEE. This CDR3 is CASARANYEQYF. The CDR3 nucleotides are TGTGCCAGCGCCCGGGCTAACTACGAGCAGTACTTC. The full variable domain, with the rest looked up from reference TRBV5-6 and TRBJ2-7, is DAGVTQSPTHLIKTRGQQVTLRCSPKSGHDTVSWYQQALGQGPQFIFQYYEEEERQRGNFPDRFSGHQFPNYSSELNVNALLLGDSALYLCASARANYEQYFGPGTRLTVT.

This clonotype was counted a few times. CDR3 nucleotides: TGTGCCAGCAGTCCCCGGGACTACCTGACCGGGGAGCTGTTTTTT. The encoded protein is CASSPRDYLTGELFF. This chain joins TRBV28 and TRBJ2-2; TRBD2 matches at 7 bases. Trimming took 5 bases from V and 5 from J; bases not matched to a gene: 8. The V gene's germline CDR1 is MDHEN and CDR2 SYDVKM. The CDR3 extends over 15 amino acids.

This clonotype has more than one count but fewer than ten. CDR3 in amino acids: CASSPVRGYPDIQYF. The CDR3 DNA reads TGTGCCAGTAGTCCAGTCCGAGGGTATCCGGACATTCAGTACTTC. The V gene is TRBV19, the J gene TRBJ2-4; tentatively, D is TRBD2 (5 bases). CDR3 size: 15 residues. Trimming left V 5 bases short and J 8 bases short, with 19 bases between. From germline, CDR1 is LNHDA and CDR2 SQIVND (reference sequence).

J is TRBJ2-1 and V is TRBV18, with a weak D call TRBD1 (5 bases). The CDR3 is made up of 15 amino acids. Germline lookup yields CDR1 KGHSH and CDR2 LQKENI. V was cut by 2 bases and J by 6 bases, with 14 bases left in between. CDR3 loop: CASSPGAGQGNEQFF. CDR3 DNA: TGTGCCAGCTCACCAGGGGCAGGCCAGGGCAATGAGCAGTTCTTC.

The gene calls are TRBV4-3 and TRBJ2-1; D gene uncertain. The germline V and J ends were trimmed by 1 base and 8 bases, with 15 bases remaining between them. There are 15 residues in the CDR3. Germline CDR1 is LGHNA and CDR2 is YSLEER. This CDR3 reads CASSQGGLRRDEQFF. CDR3 bases: TGCGCCAGCAGCCAAGGGGGTTTGCGGAGAGATGAGCAGTTCTTC.

The chain recombines TRBV11-3 with TRBJ2-3; 12 positions agree with TRBD2. Trimming cost V 5 bases and J 4 bases; bases outside gene matches: 7. Germline loops: CDR1 SGHNT, CDR2 YENEEA. The CDR3 runs to 16 residues. Written as DNA, the CDR3 is TGTGCCAGCAGCAGGGGACTAGCGGGTATATCAGATACGCAGTATTTT. Translated: CASSRGLAGISDTQYF. Using reference TRBV11-3 and TRBJ2-3 for the parts outside the CDR3, the full variable domain is EAGVVQSPRYKIIEKKQPVAFWCNPISGHNTLYWYLQNLGQGPELLIRYENEEAVDDSQLPKDRFSAERLKGVDSTLKIQPAELGDSAVYLCASSRGLAGISDTQYFGPGTRLTVL.